This TCR beta chain was identified during a study of blood T cell repertoires in COVID-19. Study information: The United States, Italy and Spain were the sources of the acute and convalescent COVID-19 samples. The cDNA or gDNA used as material had been derived from T cells, B-cell-depleted T cells, or PBMCs.

This CDR3 is 15 amino acids long. Germline CDR1 is SGDLS and CDR2 is YYNGEE. Trimming took 5 bases from V and 6 from J; bases not matched to a gene: 7. As originally analysed: Amplification of reference gene primers provided the estimated nucleated cell counts. Profiled with immunoSEQ multiplex PCR; TCRdb holds only in-frame clones, not every one. V, J and clone size reflect that table, while D and trimming were determined from the DNA. The sample shows under 400,000 clones, 90% of them seen only once. The clonotype was recovered from a man aged 18 to 35 with active or convalescent COVID-19. The specimen was peripheral blood. This sequence joins TRBV9 and TRBJ2-7, with 14 bases matching TRBD2. CDR3 sequence (DNA): TGTGCCAGCAGTCTCGGACTAGCGGGAGGTCTCGAGCAGTACTTC. It is translated as CASSLGLAGGLEQYF. The full variable domain, rest sourced from reference TRBV9 and TRBJ2-7, is DSGVTQTPKHLITATGQRVTLRCSPRSGDLSVYWYQQSLDQGLQFLIQYYNGEERAKGNILERFSAQQFPDLHSELNLSSLELGDSALYFCASSLGLAGGLEQYFGPGTRLTVT.